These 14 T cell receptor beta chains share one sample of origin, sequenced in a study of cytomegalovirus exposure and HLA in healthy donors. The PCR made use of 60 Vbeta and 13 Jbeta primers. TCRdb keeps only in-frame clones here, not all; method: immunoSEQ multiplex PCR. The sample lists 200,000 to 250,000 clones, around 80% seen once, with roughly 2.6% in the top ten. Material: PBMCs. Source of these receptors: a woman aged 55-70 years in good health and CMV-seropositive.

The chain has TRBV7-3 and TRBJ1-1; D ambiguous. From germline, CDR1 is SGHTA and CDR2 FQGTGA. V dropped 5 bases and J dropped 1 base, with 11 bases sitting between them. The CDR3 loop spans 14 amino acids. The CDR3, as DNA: TGTGCCAGCAGCCCATCCCGGGAGAACACTGAAGCTTTCTTT. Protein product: CASSPSRENTEAFF.

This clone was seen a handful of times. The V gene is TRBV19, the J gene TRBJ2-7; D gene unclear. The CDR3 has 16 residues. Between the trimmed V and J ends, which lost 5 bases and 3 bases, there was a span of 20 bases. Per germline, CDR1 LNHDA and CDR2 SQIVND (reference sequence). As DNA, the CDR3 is TGTGCCAGTAGTTTAATCAGTACGGGTAGAGGCTACGAGCAGTACTTC. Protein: CASSLISTGRGYEQYF.

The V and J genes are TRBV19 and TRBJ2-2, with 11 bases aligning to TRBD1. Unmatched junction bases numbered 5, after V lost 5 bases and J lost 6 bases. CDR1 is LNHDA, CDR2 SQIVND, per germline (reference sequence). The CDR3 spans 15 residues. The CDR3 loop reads CASSFRGQGAGELFF. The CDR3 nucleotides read TGTGCCAGTAGTTTTCGGGGACAGGGGGCCGGGGAGCTGTTTTTT.

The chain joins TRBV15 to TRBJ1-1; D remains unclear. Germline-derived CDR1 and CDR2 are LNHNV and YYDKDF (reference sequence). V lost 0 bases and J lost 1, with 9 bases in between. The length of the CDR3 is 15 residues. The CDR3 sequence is CATSRDPGRNTEAFF. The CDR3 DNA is TGTGCCACCAGCAGAGATCCGGGGAGGAACACTGAAGCTTTCTTT.

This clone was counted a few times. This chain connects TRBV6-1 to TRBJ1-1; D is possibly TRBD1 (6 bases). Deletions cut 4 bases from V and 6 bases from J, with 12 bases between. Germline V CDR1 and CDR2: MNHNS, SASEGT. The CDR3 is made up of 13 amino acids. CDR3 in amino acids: CASSVLGGAEAFF. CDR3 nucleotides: TGTGCCAGCAGTGTTTTAGGGGGAGCTGAAGCTTTCTTT.

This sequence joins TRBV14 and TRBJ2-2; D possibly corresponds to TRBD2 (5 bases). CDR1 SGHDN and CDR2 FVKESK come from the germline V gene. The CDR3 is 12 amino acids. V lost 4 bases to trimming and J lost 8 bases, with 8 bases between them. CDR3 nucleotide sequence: TGTGCCAGCAGCCCCCAGCGGGGGGAGCTGTTTTTT. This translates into CASSPQRGELFF.

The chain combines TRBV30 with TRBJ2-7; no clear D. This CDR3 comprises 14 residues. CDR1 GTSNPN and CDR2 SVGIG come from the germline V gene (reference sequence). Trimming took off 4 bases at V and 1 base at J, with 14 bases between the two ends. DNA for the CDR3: TGTGCCTGGAAGACTGCCCTAAGATCCTACGAGCAGTACTTC. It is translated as CAWKTALRSYEQYF. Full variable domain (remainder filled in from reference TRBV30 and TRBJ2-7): SQTIHQWPATLVQPVGSPLSLECTVEGTSNPNLYWYRQAAGRGLQLLFYSVGIGQISSEVPQNLSASRPQDRQFILSSKKLLLSDSGFYLCAWKTALRSYEQYFGPGTRLTVT.

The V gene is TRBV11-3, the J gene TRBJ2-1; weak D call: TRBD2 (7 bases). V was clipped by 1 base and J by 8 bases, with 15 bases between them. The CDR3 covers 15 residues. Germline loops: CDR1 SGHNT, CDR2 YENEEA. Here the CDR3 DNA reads TGTGCCAGCAGCTTAGGGGGGCGGGGGATAGATGAGCAGTTCTTC. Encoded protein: CASSLGGRGIDEQFF.

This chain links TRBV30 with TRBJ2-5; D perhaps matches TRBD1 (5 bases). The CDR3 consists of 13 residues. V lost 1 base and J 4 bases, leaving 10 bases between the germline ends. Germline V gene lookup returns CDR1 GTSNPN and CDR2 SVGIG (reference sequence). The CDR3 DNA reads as TGTGCCTGGAGTGAGCAGGGTAGAGAGACCCAGTACTTC. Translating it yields CAWSEQGRETQYF.

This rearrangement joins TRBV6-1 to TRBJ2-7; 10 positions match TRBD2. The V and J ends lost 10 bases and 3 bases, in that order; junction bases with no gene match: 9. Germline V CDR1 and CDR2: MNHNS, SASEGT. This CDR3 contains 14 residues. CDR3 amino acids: CATLTAGGHYEQYF. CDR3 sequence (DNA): TGTGCCACCCTAACAGCGGGGGGGCACTACGAGCAGTACTTC.

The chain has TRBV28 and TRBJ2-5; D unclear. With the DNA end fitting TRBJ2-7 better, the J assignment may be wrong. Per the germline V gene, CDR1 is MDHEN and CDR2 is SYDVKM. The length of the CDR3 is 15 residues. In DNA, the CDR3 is TGTGCCAGCCAGATTGCACTCCGACTCTCCTACGAGCAGTACTTC. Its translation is CASQIALRLSYEQYF.

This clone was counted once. The CDR3 is CASSEIGTSGSSYEQYF. The CDR3 bases are TGTGCCAGCAGTGAAATCGGGACTAGCGGGTCCTCCTACGAGCAGTACTTC. The chain carries TRBV6-1 and TRBJ2-5; TRBD2 matches 12 bases. The assigned J gene may be wrong: the sequence end matches TRBJ2-7 better. Germline V gives CDR1 MNHNS, CDR2 SASEGT. The CDR3 is made up of 17 amino acids.

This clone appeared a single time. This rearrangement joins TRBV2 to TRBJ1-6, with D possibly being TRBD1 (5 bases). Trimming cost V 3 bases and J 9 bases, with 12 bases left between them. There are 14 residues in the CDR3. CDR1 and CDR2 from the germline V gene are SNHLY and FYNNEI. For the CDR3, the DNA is TGTGCCAGCAGTGACAGGGCTGAATTTTCACCCCTCCACTTT. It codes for CASSDRAEFSPLHF.

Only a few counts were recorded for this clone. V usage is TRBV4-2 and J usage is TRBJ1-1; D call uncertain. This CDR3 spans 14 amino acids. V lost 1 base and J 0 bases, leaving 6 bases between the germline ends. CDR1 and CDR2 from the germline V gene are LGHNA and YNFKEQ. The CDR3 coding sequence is TGTGCCAGCAGCCAAGGTGTCGTGAACACTGAAGCTTTCTTT. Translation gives CASSQGVVNTEAFF.